This TCR beta chain emerged from a study of blood T cell repertoires in COVID-19. Study-level information: Italy, Spain and the United States were the sources of the convalescent and acute COVID-19 samples.

CDR1 and CDR2 from the germline V gene are SEHNR and FQNEAQ (reference sequence). The CDR3 totals 16 residues. V was shortened by 5 bases and J by 2 bases, with 18 bases between the two germline ends. This table comes from immunoSEQ multiplex PCR, and its TCRdb copy is limited to in-frame clones, with some not included. The table lists just under 85,000 clones, about 87% of them singletons. Input material: peripheral blood. The TCR comes from a man older than 75 with active or convalescent COVID-19. This chain connects TRBV7-9 to TRBJ1-1, with TRBD1 as a possible D gene (6 bases). DNA of the CDR3: TGTGCCAGCAGCCCTTCTAGACAGGCCGTCAACACTGAAGCTTTCTTT. It yields the protein CASSPSRQAVNTEAFF.